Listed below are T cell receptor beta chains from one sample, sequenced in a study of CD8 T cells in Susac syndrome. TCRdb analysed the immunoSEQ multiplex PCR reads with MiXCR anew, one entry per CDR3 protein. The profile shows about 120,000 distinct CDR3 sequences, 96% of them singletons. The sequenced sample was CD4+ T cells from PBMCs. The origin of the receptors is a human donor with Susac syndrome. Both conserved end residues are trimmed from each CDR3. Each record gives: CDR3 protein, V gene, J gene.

SARAGLAQSYNEQF	TRBV20-1	TRBJ2-1
ASSLRSAGSGRLDTQY	TRBV7-2	TRBJ2-3
ASSMSTGGNYGYT	TRBV19	TRBJ1-2
ASSLSADTQY	TRBV28	TRBJ2-3
SARAVHNEQF	TRBV20-1	TRBJ2-1
ASRKDWTNLETQY	TRBV7-6	TRBJ2-5
AWRDLTNTGELF	TRBV30	TRBJ2-2
SARARDRGSVGEAF	TRBV20-1	TRBJ1-1
ASSLNKNTEAF	TRBV5-1	TRBJ1-1
ASSWSSSDEQY	TRBV5-4	TRBJ2-7
AWSVTRVSYNEQF	TRBV30	TRBJ2-1
ASSYRTSGSEQY	TRBV3-1	TRBJ2-7
ASSRYQPQH	TRBV27	TRBJ1-5
AWSVQGEQY	TRBV30	TRBJ2-7
SARDNGVGANVLT	TRBV20-1	TRBJ2-6
SAGTGGKQETQY	TRBV20-1	TRBJ2-5
ASSTRGGEAF	TRBV11-3	TRBJ1-1
SASPLAAGGLDTQY	TRBV20-1	TRBJ2-3
ASSLVGGETQY	TRBV12-3/TRBV12-4	TRBJ2-5
ASSFGTSYYEQY	TRBV5-1	TRBJ2-7
ASSHPERERGYT	TRBV7-9	TRBJ1-2
ASRRTSGETQY	TRBV2	TRBJ2-5
ATSDEGFEASIGQKNEVNEQF	TRBV24-1	TRBJ2-1
ASSLARVYGYT	TRBV28	TRBJ1-2
ASSLLLTDTKNYGYT	TRBV3-1	TRBJ1-2
ATSDSTSGFYNEQF	TRBV24-1	TRBJ2-1
ASSLTGESYEQY	TRBV14	TRBJ2-7
ATSRGQSTDTQY	TRBV15	TRBJ2-3
SLDSTYNEQF	TRBV20-1	TRBJ2-1
SVDSSGRTYNEQF	TRBV29-1	TRBJ2-1
AAQLAGGRNEQF	TRBV6-6	TRBJ2-1
SVAGTLGNEQF	TRBV29-1	TRBJ2-1
SASGAVSLETQY	TRBV20-1	TRBJ2-5
ASSLPGSQETQY	TRBV28	TRBJ2-5
ATSRDLAAEQF	TRBV15	TRBJ2-1
SGTRDRGQF	TRBV29-1	TRBJ2-1
ASSAGGETQY	TRBV5-6	TRBJ2-5
ASSLWGQPQH	TRBV28	TRBJ1-5
ASSPDGGSIQETQY	TRBV5-4	TRBJ2-5
SVVIGGGYT	TRBV29-1	TRBJ1-2
SAMKAPTGAGAEAF	TRBV29-1	TRBJ1-1